This T cell receptor (beta chain) was recovered during a study of cytomegalovirus exposure and HLA in healthy donors. Findings and caveats of the study: High sensitivity and specificity were reportedly achieved when the classifier diagnosed cytomegalovirus status.

The V end was cut by 3 bases, the J end by 7 bases, with 12 bases between. Germline CDR1 and CDR2: SEHNR and FQNEAQ (reference sequence). The CDR3 length is 13 residues. It was with 60 Vbeta and 13 Jbeta primers that the PCR ran. TCRdb keeps only in-frame clones here, not all; method: immunoSEQ multiplex PCR. The profile shows about 160,000 clones, 60% to 80% of them singletons. Only a few counts were recorded for this clone. Its antigen is not identified. Sequenced material: PBMCs. V usage is TRBV7-9 and J usage is TRBJ1-2; weak D call: TRBD1 (6 bases). The TCR sequence derives from a man aged 18-30 years in good health and CMV-seropositive. The CDR3 region is CASSFIQGSGYTF. The CDR3 DNA reads TGTGCCAGCAGCTTTATACAGGGTTCTGGCTACACCTTC.